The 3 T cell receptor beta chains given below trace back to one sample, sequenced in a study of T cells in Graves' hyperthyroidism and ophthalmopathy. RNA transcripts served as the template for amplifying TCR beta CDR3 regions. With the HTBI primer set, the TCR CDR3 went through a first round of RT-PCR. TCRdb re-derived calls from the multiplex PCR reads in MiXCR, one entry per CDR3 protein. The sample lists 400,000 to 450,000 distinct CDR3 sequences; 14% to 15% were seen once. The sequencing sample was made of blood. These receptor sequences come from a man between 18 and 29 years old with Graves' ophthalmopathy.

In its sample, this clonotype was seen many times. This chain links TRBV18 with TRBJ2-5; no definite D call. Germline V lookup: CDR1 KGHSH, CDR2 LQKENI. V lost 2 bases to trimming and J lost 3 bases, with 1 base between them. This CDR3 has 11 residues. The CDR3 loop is CASSPEETQYF. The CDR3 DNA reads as TGTGCCAGCTCACCAGAAGAGACCCAGTACTTC.

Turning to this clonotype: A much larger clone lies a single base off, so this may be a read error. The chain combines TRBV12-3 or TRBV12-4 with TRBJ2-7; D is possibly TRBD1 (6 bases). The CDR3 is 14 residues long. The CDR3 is CASSFGTRFYGQYF. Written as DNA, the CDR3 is TGTGCCAGCAGTTTCGGGACACGGTTCTACGGGCAGTACTTC.

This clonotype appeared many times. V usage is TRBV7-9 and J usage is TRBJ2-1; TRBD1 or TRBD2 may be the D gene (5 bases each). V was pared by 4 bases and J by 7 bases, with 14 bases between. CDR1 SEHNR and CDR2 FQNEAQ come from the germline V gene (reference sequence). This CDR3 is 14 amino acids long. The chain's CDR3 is CASSWVGEGNEQFF. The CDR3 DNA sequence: TGTGCCAGCAGCTGGGTTGGAGAGGGGAATGAGCAGTTCTTC.